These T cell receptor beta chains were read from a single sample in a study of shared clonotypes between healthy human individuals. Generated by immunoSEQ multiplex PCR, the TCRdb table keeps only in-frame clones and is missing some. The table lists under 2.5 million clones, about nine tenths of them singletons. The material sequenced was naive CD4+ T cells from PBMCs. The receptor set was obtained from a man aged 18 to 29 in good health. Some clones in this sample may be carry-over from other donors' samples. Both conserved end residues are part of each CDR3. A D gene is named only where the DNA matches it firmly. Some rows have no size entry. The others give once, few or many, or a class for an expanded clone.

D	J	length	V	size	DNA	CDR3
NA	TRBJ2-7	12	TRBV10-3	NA	TGTGCCATCAGTGAGTCGGCAGACGAGCAGTACTTC	CAISESADEQYF
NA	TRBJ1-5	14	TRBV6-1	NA	TGTGCCAGCACCCGATGGGGTAGCAATCAGCCCCAGCATTTT	CASTRWGSNQPQHF
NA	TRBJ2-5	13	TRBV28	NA	TGTGCCAGCACGGGGAGACTTCGAGAGACCCAGTACTTC	CASTGRLRETQYF
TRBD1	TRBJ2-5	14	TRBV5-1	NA	TGCGCCAGCAGCTTGGGGGACAGGCAGGAGACCCAGTACTTC	CASSLGDRQETQYF
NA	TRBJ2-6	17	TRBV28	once	TGTGCCAGCAGTTCATACTTACAGGGCTCTGGGGCCAACGTCCTGACTTTC	CASSSYLQGSGANVLTF
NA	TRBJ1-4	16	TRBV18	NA	TGTGCCAGCTCACTCCTCAACGTGGCAACTAATGAAAAACTGTTTTTT	CASSLLNVATNEKLFF
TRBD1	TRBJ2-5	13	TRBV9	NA	TGTGCCAGCAGCCCAGCGGACAGGGTGGCCCAGTACTTC	CASSPADRVAQYF
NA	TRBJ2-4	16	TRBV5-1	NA	TGCGCCAGCAGCCCTGCCAGGGACTTAGCCAAAAACATTCAGTACTTC	CASSPARDLAKNIQYF
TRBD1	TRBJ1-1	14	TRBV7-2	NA	TGTGCCAGCAGCCCGCCGGGACAGGGGTCTGAAGCTTTCTTT	CASSPPGQGSEAFF
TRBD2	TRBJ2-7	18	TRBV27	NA	TGTGCCAGCAGTTTCCGTACTAGCGGGAGGCACGGCTCCTACGAGCAGTACTTC	CASSFRTSGRHGSYEQYF
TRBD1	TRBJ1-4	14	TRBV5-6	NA	TGTGCCAGCAGCCGACAGGGGTTTACTGAAAAACTGTTTTTT	CASSRQGFTEKLFF
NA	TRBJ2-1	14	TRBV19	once	TGTGCCACCATCAACTCGGGCCGGATAAATGAGCAGTTCTTC	CATINSGRINEQFF
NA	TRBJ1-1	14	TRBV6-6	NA	TGTGCCAGCAGGGTAGAGCCGGGGATGGCTGAAGCTTTCTTT	CASRVEPGMAEAFF
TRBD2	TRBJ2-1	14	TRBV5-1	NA	TGCGCCAGCAGCGCACTAGCGGGAGTTGATGAGCAGTTCTTC	CASSALAGVDEQFF
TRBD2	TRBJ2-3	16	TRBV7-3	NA	TGTGCCAGCAGCCACGGACTAGCGGGAGTCACAGATACGCAGTATTTT	CASSHGLAGVTDTQYF